This T cell receptor beta chain was documented in a study of blood T cell repertoires in COVID-19. Looking at the study overall: There were acute and convalescent COVID-19 samples, and they came from the United States, Italy and Spain.

Turning to this clone: A junction boundary mismatches the germline segment, possibly from a read error.

Only in-frame clones appear in the TCRdb table, and some are missing; sequencing was by immunoSEQ multiplex PCR. In the table there are 200,000 to 250,000 clones, 80% to 85% of which are singletons. From germline, CDR1 is SGHVS and CDR2 FQNEAQ. This CDR3 has 10 amino acids. Source material: peripheral blood. This TCR was recovered from a woman aged 18-29 years with acute or convalescent COVID-19. The rearrangement links TRBV7-8 to TRBJ1-1, with D possibly TRBD1 on 6 matching bases. CDR3 sequence reads: CASSPPPDSF. The CDR3, as DNA: TGTGCCAGCAGCCCCCCCCCGGACAGTTTT.